The sequence of this TCR beta chain was determined in a study of human T cells and chemical hapten exposure. Regarding time point: pre-sensitization, week 0. The treatment was: therapeutic diphenylcyclopropenone sensitization with weekly scalp DPC. MiXCR, run by TCRdb on the RACE reads, gives a single entry per CDR3 protein. Of approximately 400,000 distinct CDR3 sequences in the sample, around 5.5% are singletons; the top ten hold around 2.6%. The origin of this receptor is a woman aged 50 to 60 with alopecia areata. Some clones in this sample may be carry-over from other donors' samples. Sequenced here: whole blood, sampled in connection with sensitization to the hapten diphenylcyclopropenone (DPC).

The CDR3 sequence is CASSLGMGNQPQHF. CDR3 sequence (DNA): TGTGCCAGCAGCTTAGGAATGGGCAATCAGCCCCAGCATTTT. The rearrangement joins TRBV13 to TRBJ1-5, with D uncertain. The length of the CDR3 is 14 residues. V lost 0 bases, J lost 2 bases, and 5 bases lay in between. Germline CDR1 and CDR2: PRHDT and FYEKMQ (reference sequence). Complete variable domain (other parts from reference TRBV13 and TRBJ1-5): AAGVIQSPRHLIKEKRETATLKCYPIPRHDTVYWYQQGPGQDPQFLISFYEKMQSDKGSIPDRFSAQQFSDYHSELNMSSLELGDSALYFCASSLGMGNQPQHFGDGTRLSIL.